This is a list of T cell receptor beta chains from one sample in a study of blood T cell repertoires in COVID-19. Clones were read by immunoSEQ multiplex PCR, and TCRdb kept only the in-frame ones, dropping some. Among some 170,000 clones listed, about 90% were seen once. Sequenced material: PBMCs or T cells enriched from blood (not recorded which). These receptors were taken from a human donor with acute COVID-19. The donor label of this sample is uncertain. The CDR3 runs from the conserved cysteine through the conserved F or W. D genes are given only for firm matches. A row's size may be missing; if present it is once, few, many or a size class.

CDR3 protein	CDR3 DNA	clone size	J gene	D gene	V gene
CASSARTGDGYTF	TGTGCCAGCAGCGCCCGGACAGGGGATGGCTACACCTTC	-	TRBJ1-2	TRBD1	TRBV5-5
CASSQAGTSDEQYF	TGTGCCAGCAGCCAGGCCGGGACTAGCGACGAGCAGTACTTC	-	TRBJ2-7	TRBD2	TRBV3-1/TRBV3-2
CASSYFPESGGERSYNEQFF	TGTGCCAGCAGTTACTTCCCCGAGAGCGGGGGGGAACGTTCCTACAATGAGCAGTTCTTC	-	TRBJ2-1	TRBD2	TRBV6-2/TRBV6-3
CASSSARGGRATDTQYF	TGTGCCAGCAGTTCGGCTCGGGGGGGCCGTGCCACAGATACGCAGTATTTT	-	TRBJ2-3	TRBD2	TRBV7-9
CARSALAENTDTQYF	TGTGCCAGAAGCGCCCTAGCGGAGAACACAGATACGCAGTATTTT	-	TRBJ2-3	TRBD2	TRBV5-3
CASSLSAGQLNTEAFF	TGTGCCAGCAGTTTATCGGCCGGACAGTTGAACACTGAAGCTTTCTTT	-	TRBJ1-1	-	TRBV27
CASSPGTGYNEQFF	TGCGCCAGCAGCCCCGGGACAGGGTACAATGAGCAGTTCTTC	-	TRBJ2-1	TRBD1	TRBV4-1
CASSKGWRSSYNEQFF	TGTGCCAGCAGCAAAGGTTGGAGGAGCTCCTACAATGAGCAGTTCTTC	few	TRBJ2-1	-	TRBV21-1
CASIQGSGNTIYF	TGTGCCAGCATTCAGGGTTCTGGAAACACCATATATTTT	-	TRBJ1-3	-	TRBV2
CASSLSPGQVNEQFF	TGTGCCAGCAGCTTAAGCCCGGGACAGGTCAATGAGCAGTTCTTC	-	TRBJ2-1	TRBD1	TRBV7-2
CASVSEDSTEAFF	TGTGCCAGCGTCAGTGAGGACTCCACTGAAGCTTTCTTT	-	TRBJ1-1	-	TRBV7-9
CATSDSSGGEYEQYF	TGTGCCACCAGTGATTCGTCAGGGGGCGAATACGAGCAGTACTTC	-	TRBJ2-7	TRBD1	TRBV24-1
CASSPPGQGRTGELFF	TGTGCCAGCAGCCCCCCTGGACAGGGGCGTACCGGGGAGCTGTTTTTT	-	TRBJ2-2	TRBD1	TRBV6-2/TRBV6-3
CASSNSLRDRGSSPLHF	TGTGCCAGCAGCAACTCCCTCCGGGACAGGGGCTCTTCACCCCTCCACTTT	-	TRBJ1-6	-	TRBV21-1
CASSQDIWGHQPQHF	TGTGCCAGCAGCCAAGACATTTGGGGGCATCAGCCCCAGCATTTT	-	TRBJ1-5	-	TRBV4-2
CASSQGQDQQYF	TGTGCCAGCAGTCAGGGACAGGATCAGCAGTACTTC	-	TRBJ2-7	TRBD1	TRBV12-3/TRBV12-4
CSVALQGITIDEQYF	TGCAGCGTTGCCCTACAGGGTATCACAATCGACGAGCAGTACTTC	-	TRBJ2-7	-	TRBV29-1
CASRTGGEETQYF	TGTGCCAGCAGGACAGGGGGCGAAGAGACCCAGTACTTC	-	TRBJ2-5	TRBD1	TRBV7-2
CASRPGTGGFNEQFF	TGTGCCAGCAGACCCGGGACAGGGGGTTTCAATGAGCAGTTCTTC	-	TRBJ2-1	TRBD1	TRBV7-8
CASSTGATSYEQYF	TGTGCCAGTAGCACGGGAGCCACCTCCTACGAGCAGTACTTC	-	TRBJ2-7	-	TRBV19
CASRTGGRGLQKLFF	TGTGCCAGCAGGACGGGGGGCCGGGGGTTACAAAAACTGTTTTTT	-	TRBJ1-4	-	TRBV2
CASSPTLDRDLEPQHF	TGCGCCAGCAGCCCAACTCTCGACAGGGACTTGGAGCCCCAGCATTTT	-	TRBJ1-5	TRBD1	TRBV4-1
CAISWGREETQYF	TGTGCCATCAGCTGGGGCCGGGAAGAGACCCAGTACTTC	-	TRBJ2-5	-	TRBV10-3
CASTSGRYQETQYF	TGTGCCAGCACGAGCGGGAGGTACCAAGAGACCCAGTACTTC	once	TRBJ2-5	TRBD2	TRBV5-8
CASRPIEGAGEQYF	TGTGCCAGCCGCCCCATTGAAGGGGCGGGGGAGCAGTACTTC	-	TRBJ2-7	-	TRBV6-5
CASSYVDRAEAFF	TGTGCCAGCAGTTACGTCGACAGGGCTGAAGCTTTCTTT	few	TRBJ1-1	TRBD1	TRBV6-5
CASSPGTADYGYTF	TGTGCCAGCAGTCCCGGGACAGCTGATTATGGCTACACCTTC	once	TRBJ1-2	TRBD1	TRBV6-5
CASSPGLAASEQYF	TGTGCCAGCAGCCCGGGACTAGCGGCGAGCGAGCAGTACTTC	-	TRBJ2-7	TRBD2	TRBV9
CASSDPGQLAKNIQYF	TGTGCCAGCAGTGATCCGGGACAGTTAGCCAAAAACATTCAGTACTTC	-	TRBJ2-4	TRBD1	TRBV28
CASSLGTGTGGDGNTIYF	TGTGCCAGCAGCTTAGGCACCGGGACAGGGGGCGACGGAAACACCATATATTTT	-	TRBJ1-3	TRBD1	TRBV7-2
CASSQEGEENIQYF	TGCGCCAGCAGCCAAGAGGGGGAGGAAAACATTCAGTACTTC	-	TRBJ2-4	-	TRBV4-1
CASSRGLAGIASYEQYF	TGCGCCAGCAGCCGGGGACTAGCGGGGATTGCCTCCTACGAGCAGTACTTC	-	TRBJ2-7	TRBD2	TRBV4-3
CASSPSATRETQYF	TGTGCCAGCAGCCCTAGCGCCACGCGGGAGACCCAGTACTTC	-	TRBJ2-5	-	TRBV7-3
CATSDGGTDTQYF	TGTGCCACCAGTGATGGGGGGACAGATACGCAGTATTTT	-	TRBJ2-3	-	TRBV24-1
CATCYGYTF	TGTGCCACCTGCTATGGCTACACCTTC	-	TRBJ1-2	-	TRBV3-1/TRBV3-2
CATSDLGGQVHGYTF	TGTGCCACCAGTGATTTGGGGGGACAAGTCCATGGCTACACCTTC	-	TRBJ1-2	-	TRBV24-1
CDSMHFFGEHMNTEAFF	TGTGACTCGATGCATTTTTTCGGGGAGCACATGAACACTGAAGCTTTCTTT	-	TRBJ1-1	-	TRBV7-9
CASSQGQGVGGYTF	TGTGCCAGCAGCCAGGGGCAGGGAGTAGGGGGCTACACCTTC	once	TRBJ1-2	-	TRBV7-6
CASSPPGLGDEQFF	TGTGCCAGCTCACCACCAGGGCTAGGGGATGAGCAGTTCTTC	-	TRBJ2-1	-	TRBV18
CASSLANTEAFF	TGTGCCAGCAGCTTAGCCAACACTGAAGCTTTCTTT	-	TRBJ1-1	-	TRBV5-6
CASSGSASSYNEQFF	TGTGCCAGCAGCGGTAGCGCTAGCTCCTACAATGAGCAGTTCTTC	-	TRBJ2-1	-	TRBV9
CSVSARGQPQHF	TGCAGCGTTTCGGCTCGGGGGCAGCCCCAGCATTTT	-	TRBJ1-5	-	TRBV29-1
CAWIRGPGNTIYF	TGTGCCTGGATCCGTGGGCCCGGAAACACCATATATTTT	-	TRBJ1-3	-	TRBV30
CASSLGRRGVSYNEQFF	TGTGCCAGCAGCTTAGGCCGTCGGGGGGTCTCCTACAATGAGCAGTTCTTC	-	TRBJ2-1	TRBD2	TRBV13
CASSESTASTDTQYF	TGCGCCAGCAGTGAGTCGACAGCGAGCACAGATACGCAGTATTTT	-	TRBJ2-3	-	TRBV10-2
CASSFGSGGASAGELFF	TGCGCCAGCAGCTTCGGTAGCGGGGGGGCATCCGCCGGGGAGCTGTTTTTT	-	TRBJ2-2	TRBD2	TRBV5-1
CASSQLTGGYTGELFF	TGTGCCAGCAGCCAACTTACAGGGGGCTACACCGGGGAGCTGTTTTTT	-	TRBJ2-2	TRBD1	TRBV4-2
CASNPGRGDQPQHF	TGTGCCAGCAACCCAGGGAGGGGTGATCAGCCCCAGCATTTT	-	TRBJ1-5	-	TRBV5-5
CASSREGGPPDTQYF	TGTGCCAGCAGCCGGGAAGGGGGCCCCCCAGATACGCAGTATTTT	once	TRBJ2-3	TRBD1	TRBV3-1/TRBV3-2
CASSSRNTEAFF	TGTGCCAGCAGCTCGCGGAACACTGAAGCTTTCTTT	-	TRBJ1-1	-	TRBV11-3
CASSLQGASGNTIYF	TGCGCCAGCAGCTTACAGGGGGCATCGGGAAACACCATATATTTT	-	TRBJ1-3	TRBD1	TRBV5-1
CASSQESPVTARAYEQYF	TGTGCCAGCAGCCAAGAATCCCCAGTCACGGCGAGGGCCTACGAGCAGTACTTC	once	TRBJ2-7	-	TRBV3-1/TRBV3-2
CASSSRDSPYNEQFF	TGTGCCAGCAGCTCCCGGGACAGCCCTTACAATGAGCAGTTCTTC	-	TRBJ2-1	TRBD1	TRBV7-8
CASSQVRGRGETQYF	TGCGCCAGCAGCCAAGTTAGGGGGCGAGGCGAGACCCAGTACTTC	once	TRBJ2-5	TRBD1	TRBV4-1